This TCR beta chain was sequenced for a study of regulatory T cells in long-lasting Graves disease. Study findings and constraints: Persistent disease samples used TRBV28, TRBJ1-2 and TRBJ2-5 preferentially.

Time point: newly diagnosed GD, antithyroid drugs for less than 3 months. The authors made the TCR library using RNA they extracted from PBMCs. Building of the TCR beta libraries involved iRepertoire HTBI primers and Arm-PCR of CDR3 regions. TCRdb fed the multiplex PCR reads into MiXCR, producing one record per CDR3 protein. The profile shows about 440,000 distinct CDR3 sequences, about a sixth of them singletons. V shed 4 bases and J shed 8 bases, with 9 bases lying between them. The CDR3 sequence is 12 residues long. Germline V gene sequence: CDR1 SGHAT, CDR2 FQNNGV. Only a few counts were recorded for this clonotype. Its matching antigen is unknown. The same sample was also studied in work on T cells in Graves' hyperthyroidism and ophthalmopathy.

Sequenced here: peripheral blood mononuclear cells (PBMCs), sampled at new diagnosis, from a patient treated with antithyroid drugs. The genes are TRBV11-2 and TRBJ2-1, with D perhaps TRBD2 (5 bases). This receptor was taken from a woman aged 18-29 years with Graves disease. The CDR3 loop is CASSSSRHEQFF. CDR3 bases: TGTGCCAGCAGCTCTAGCAGACATGAGCAGTTCTTC.